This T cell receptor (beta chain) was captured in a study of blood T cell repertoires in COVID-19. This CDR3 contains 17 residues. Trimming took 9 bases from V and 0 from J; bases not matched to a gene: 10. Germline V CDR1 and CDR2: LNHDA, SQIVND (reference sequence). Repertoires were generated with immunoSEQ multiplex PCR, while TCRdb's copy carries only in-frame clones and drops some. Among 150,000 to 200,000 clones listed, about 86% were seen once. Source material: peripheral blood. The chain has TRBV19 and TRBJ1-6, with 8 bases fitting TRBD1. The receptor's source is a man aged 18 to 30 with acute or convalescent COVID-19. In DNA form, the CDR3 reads TGTGCCAGCTCTAGACAGGGGATGAGCTCCTATAATTCACCCCTCCACTTT. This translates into CASSRQGMSSYNSPLHF.